Shown below are 13 T cell receptor beta chains from a single sample sequenced in a study of blood T cell repertoires in COVID-19. The repertoire was sequenced with immunoSEQ multiplex PCR; TCRdb's copy has only in-frame clones and lacks some. The sample comprises about 200,000 clones, 70% to 85% of which are singletons, and approximately 12% rests with the top ten. The sequencing input was peripheral blood. These receptor sequences come from a man aged 50 to 59 who had recovered from COVID-19.

This clone was seen a single time. This rearrangement joins TRBV7-9 to TRBJ2-5; TRBD2 might be the D (5 bases). The length of the CDR3 is 13 residues. Deletions cut 5 bases from V and 5 bases from J, with 12 bases between. Germline V gene data show CDR1 as SEHNR and CDR2 as FQNEAQ (reference sequence). This chain's CDR3 is CASSRLGGETQYF. The CDR3 region has the DNA TGTGCCAGCAGCCGACTGGGCGGGGAGACCCAGTACTTC. Full variable domain (outside the CDR3, taken from reference TRBV7-9 and TRBJ2-5): DTGVSQNPRHKITKRGQNVTFRCDPISEHNRLYWYRQTLGQGPEFLTYFQNEAQLEKSRLLSDRFSAERPKGSFSTLEIQRTEQGDSAMYLCASSRLGGETQYFGPGTRLLVL.

The genes are TRBV29-1 and TRBJ2-3; TRBD1 matches 9 bases. The J segment lost 4 bases and the V segment lost 6 bases, leaving 17 bases of the junction unmatched. The CDR3 length is 17 residues. CDR1 is SQVTM and CDR2 is ANQGSEA in the germline V gene. CDR3 protein: CSVAGTGMHRNPDTQYF. CDR3 in DNA: TGCAGCGTGGCGGGGACAGGGATGCACAGGAACCCAGATACGCAGTATTTT.

The CDR3: CAISDFLLERNTEAFF. The CDR3, as DNA: TGTGCCATCAGTGACTTTTTGTTGGAGCGGAACACTGAAGCTTTCTTT. This chain links TRBV10-3 with TRBJ1-1, with D hard to call. Germline values: CDR1 ENHRY, CDR2 SYGVKD. Trimming removed 3 bases from V and 1 base from J, with 15 bases in between. The CDR3 runs 16 residues.

This chain connects TRBV12-3 or TRBV12-4 to TRBJ2-4; possible D gene TRBD1, 6 bases. The V and J ends lost 5 bases and 7 bases respectively, with 12 bases between them. The CDR3 extends over 13 amino acids. CDR3 loop: CASSPDRSNIQYF. Here the CDR3 DNA reads TGTGCCAGCAGTCCCGACAGGTCGAACATTCAGTACTTC.

This chain uses TRBV30 with TRBJ2-1; D is perhaps TRBD2 (5 bases). The CDR3 runs 15 residues. V was pared by 2 bases and J by 0 bases, with 11 bases between. Per germline, CDR1 GTSNPN and CDR2 SVGIG (reference sequence). The CDR3 is CAWSKTRISYNEQFF. CDR3 coding DNA: TGTGCCTGGAGTAAAACTAGAATCTCCTACAATGAGCAGTTCTTC.

This clone was seen only a few times. The J gene is TRBJ1-4, the V gene TRBV24-1; no firm D call. The CDR3 covers 15 residues. In germline, CDR1 is KGHDR, CDR2 SFDVKD. The germline V and J ends were trimmed by 3 bases and 6 bases, with 13 bases remaining between them. The DNA for the CDR3 is TGTGCCACCAGTGATCCCGCAAGCCCTTATGAAAAACTGTTTTTT. The encoded protein is CATSDPASPYEKLFF.

The CDR3 coding sequence is TGCGCCAGCAGCCAAACGAGGAGCTCTGGAAACACCATATATTTT. Translated: CASSQTRSSGNTIYF. J is TRBJ1-3 and V is TRBV4-1; D ambiguous. The CDR3 is 15 amino acids. The germline V gene encodes CDR1 MGHRA and CDR2 YSYEKL. Trimming removed 2 bases from V and 0 bases from J, with 8 bases in between.

The rearrangement joins TRBV6-6 to TRBJ1-1; possible D gene TRBD1, 5 bases. Between the trimmed V and J ends, which lost 5 bases and 5 bases, there was a span of 12 bases. CDR3 length: 13 residues. Germline CDR1 is MNHNY and CDR2 is SVGAGI (reference sequence). CDR3 in DNA: TGTGCCAGCAGTCTGCGGGGGAGGACTGAAGCTTTCTTT. Its protein product is CASSLRGRTEAFF.

CDR3 in amino acids: CASSLPGVYYGYTF. The CDR3, as DNA: TGTGCCAGCAGTTTGCCGGGGGTGTATTATGGCTACACCTTC. This chain links TRBV28 with TRBJ1-2; D may be TRBD1 (5 bases). Trimming took off 3 bases at V and 5 bases at J, with 13 bases between the two ends. This CDR3 contains 14 residues. In germline, CDR1 is MDHEN, CDR2 SYDVKM.

This clone was detected once. This chain connects TRBV6-5 to TRBJ2-7; D may be TRBD2 (7 bases). Germline lookup yields CDR1 MNHEY and CDR2 SVGAGI. V was clipped by 8 bases and J by 2 bases, with 13 bases between them. This CDR3 contains 13 residues. The CDR3 nucleotides are TGTGCCAGCCGGCAGGGGACTACCTACGAGCAGTACTTC. As protein: CASRQGTTYEQYF.

The rearrangement links TRBV19 to TRBJ1-2; 10 nucleotides align to TRBD1. The V segment lost 5 bases and the J segment 8 bases; nucleotides outside the gene matches: 8. The CDR3 has 14 amino acids. Germline V gives CDR1 LNHDA, CDR2 SQIVND (reference sequence). CDR3 loop: CASSVGQGLGGYTF. CDR3 DNA sequence: TGTGCCAGTAGTGTGGGACAGGGGCTTGGAGGCTACACCTTC. Full variable domain (remainder filled in from reference TRBV19 and TRBJ1-2): DGGITQSPKYLFRKEGQNVTLSCEQNLNHDAMYWYRQDPGQGLRLIYYSQIVNDFQKGDIAEGYSVSREKKESFPLTVTSAQKNPTAFYLCASSVGQGLGGYTFGSGTRLTVV.

This clone was picked up a small number of times. This chain joins TRBV4-2 and TRBJ2-7, with TRBD2 matching over 10 bases. V was clipped by 0 bases and J by 0 bases; unmatched bases: 2. The germline CDR1 and CDR2 sequences are LGHNA and YNFKEQ. This CDR3 comprises 16 residues. The CDR3 here is CASSQDGLAASYEQYF. The CDR3 DNA sequence: TGTGCCAGCAGCCAAGATGGACTAGCGGCCTCCTACGAGCAGTACTTC.

This sequence joins TRBV6-5 and TRBJ2-1; 15 bases line up with TRBD2. V was pared by 6 bases and J by 8 bases, with 5 bases of the junction left unmatched. This CDR3 has 15 amino acids. Germline CDR1 and CDR2: MNHEY and SVGAGI. In DNA, the CDR3 is TGTGCCAGCAGAGGACTAGCGGGAGGGCCGCATGAGCAGTTCTTC. It yields the protein CASRGLAGGPHEQFF.